The 27 T cell receptor beta chains presented below share a single source sample, sequenced in a study of human T cells and chemical hapten exposure. Specified time point: pre-sensitization, week 0. Treatment defined: therapeutic diphenylcyclopropenone sensitization with weekly scalp DPC. MiXCR, applied by TCRdb to the RACE reads, yields one record per CDR3 protein. The sample carries some 400,000 distinct CDR3 sequences, roughly 5% recorded once. Source: whole blood, taken in connection with sensitization to the hapten diphenylcyclopropenone (DPC). The receptors come from a woman between 50 and 59 years old with alopecia areata. Some clones in this sample may be carry-over from other donors' samples.

The chain joins TRBV7-2 to TRBJ1-1; TRBD1 matches at 9 bases. Trimming removed 2 bases from V and 6 bases from J; junction bases left unmatched: 10. The CDR3 spans 16 residues. Germline loops: CDR1 SGHTA, CDR2 FQGNSA. The CDR3 sequence: CASSLRKGTGNAEAFF. The CDR3, as DNA: TGTGCCAGCAGCTTAAGGAAGGGGACAGGGAATGCTGAAGCTTTCTTT.

This clonotype has at least ten counts. This CDR3 reads CASSRTVPGQGANEQYF. As DNA, the CDR3 is TGTGCCAGCTCACGTACCGTGCCGGGACAGGGAGCAAACGAGCAGTACTTC. The rearrangement uses TRBV18 and TRBJ2-7; 9 nucleotides line up with TRBD1. Germline loops: CDR1 KGHSH, CDR2 LQKENI. The CDR3 has 17 amino acids. With V trimmed by 4 bases and J by 5 bases, 15 bases remained unmatched. Full variable domain (rest looked up from reference TRBV18 and TRBJ2-7): NAGVMQNPRHLVRRRGQEARLRCSPMKGHSHVYWYRQLPEEGLKFMVYLQKENIIDESGMPKERFSAEFPKEGPSILRIQQVVRGDSAAYFCASSRTVPGQGANEQYFGPGTRLTVT.

This clonotype was detected many times. The rearrangement uses TRBV20-1 and TRBJ2-7; 7 bases agree with TRBD1. The V segment lost 5 bases and the J segment 2 bases; nucleotides outside the gene matches: 3. The CDR3 totals 12 residues. Germline CDR1 and CDR2: DFQATT and SNEGSKA (reference sequence). The CDR3: CSAPGTAYEQYF. CDR3 DNA: TGCAGTGCTCCCGGGACAGCCTACGAGCAGTACTTC.

The J gene is TRBJ1-2, the V gene TRBV9, with D possibly TRBD1 on 5 matching bases. The CDR3 consists of 13 residues. Germline CDR1 and CDR2: SGDLS and YYNGEE. V was trimmed by 4 bases and J by 8 bases, leaving 15 bases between them. Written as DNA, the CDR3 is TGTGCCAGCAGCTCCGGACCCAAGGGGGGCTACACCTTC. Translated: CASSSGPKGGYTF.

This clonotype was found a few times. The chain is built from TRBV27 and TRBJ2-4; weak D call: TRBD2 (6 bases). With 0 bases removed from V and 1 base from J, the gap between germline ends came to 16 bases. From germline, CDR1 is MNHEY and CDR2 SMNVEV (reference sequence). The CDR3 is made up of 18 amino acids. The CDR3 DNA follows: TGTGCCAGCAGTTTATCGTTAGTCGGGGGTCGGGCCAAAAACATTCAGTACTTC. This translates into CASSLSLVGGRAKNIQYF.

The chain combines TRBV7-6 with TRBJ1-4, with 7 bases that match TRBD1. The CDR3 has 14 amino acids. Trimming at V came to 2 bases and at J to 7 bases, leaving 4 bases not matched to a gene. The germline V gene encodes CDR1 SGHVS and CDR2 FNYEAQ. Written as DNA, the CDR3 is TGTGCCAGCAGCTTAAGTACAGGGGCTGAAAAACTGTTTTTT. This encodes CASSLSTGAEKLFF.

This clonotype was found many times. This chain joins TRBV12-3 or TRBV12-4 and TRBJ2-2; D gene ambiguous. V was shortened by 2 bases and J by 5 bases, with 9 bases between the two germline ends. The CDR3 totals 14 residues. The CDR3 nucleotides read TGTGCCAGCAGTTTAAGTTGGGTTACCGGGGAGCTGTTTTTT. As protein: CASSLSWVTGELFF.

The chain links TRBV9 to TRBJ2-1; tentatively, D is TRBD1 or TRBD2 (6 bases each). Germline CDR1 and CDR2: SGDLS and YYNGEE. Trimming stripped 0 bases from V and 1 base from J, with 11 bases between. The CDR3 is 16 residues long. Here the CDR3 DNA reads TGTGCCAGCAGCGTAGAAGGGGGGAGATCCTACAATGAGCAGTTCTTC. As protein: CASSVEGGRSYNEQFF.

This clonotype showed up many times. The chain couples TRBV7-2 to TRBJ2-3; TRBD2 agrees at 12 bases. Trimming cost V 3 bases and J 8 bases; bases outside gene matches: 6. The CDR3 length is 15 residues. Germline V gene sequence: CDR1 SGHTA, CDR2 FQGNSA. CDR3 amino acids: CASSLTSGGSSTQYF. CDR3 bases: TGTGCCAGCAGCTTGACTAGCGGGGGCTCCAGTACGCAGTATTTT.

There are many counts of this clonotype. The gene calls are TRBV30 and TRBJ2-7; no clear D gene. CDR3 size: 12 residues. Germline CDR1 GTSNPN, CDR2 SVGIG (reference sequence). Trimming stripped 0 bases from V and 2 bases from J, with 5 bases between. The CDR3 sequence is CAWSVRTYEQYF. The CDR3 DNA follows: TGTGCCTGGAGTGTACGGACCTACGAGCAGTACTTC.

This clonotype appeared a few times. The J gene is TRBJ2-3, the V gene TRBV5-1; weak D call: TRBD2 (6 bases). Trimming shortened V by 4 bases and J by 1 base, and 16 bases separated the two germline ends. Looked up from germline, CDR1 is SGHRS and CDR2 is YFSETQ. CDR3 length: 16 residues. The CDR3 is CASSPHLTGGTDTQYF. Here the CDR3 DNA reads TGCGCCAGCAGCCCGCATCTAACGGGGGGCACAGATACGCAGTATTTT.

Details on this clonotype: A much bigger clone sits one base away, suggesting this may be a read error. The chain employs TRBV28 and TRBJ2-3; 8 bases map to TRBD1. Unmatched junction bases numbered 9, after V lost 6 bases and J lost 1 base. The CDR3 runs 16 residues. Germline V gene sequence: CDR1 MDHEN, CDR2 SYDVKM. The CDR3 protein is CASRETGGPGTDTQYF. CDR3 nucleotide sequence: TGTGCCAGCAGGGAAACAGGGGGTCCGGGCACAGATACGCAGTATTTT.

The chain employs TRBV13 and TRBJ2-3; 10 positions match TRBD1. Germline CDR1 is PRHDT and CDR2 is FYEKMQ (reference sequence). J lost 2 bases, V lost 7 bases, and 12 bases had no gene match. CDR3 length: 17 amino acids. Written as DNA, the CDR3 is TGTGCCAGCAACCCTACAGCGGGGACAGGGGACACAGATACGCAGTATTTT. Its protein is CASNPTAGTGDTDTQYF.

This clonotype was seen repeatedly, ten times or more. This chain links TRBV5-6 with TRBJ1-1; TRBD1 matches at 8 bases. With V trimmed by 4 bases and J by 8 bases, 7 bases remained unmatched. Germline values: CDR1 SGHDT, CDR2 YYEEEE. The CDR3 sequence is 13 residues long. For the CDR3, the DNA is TGTGCCAGCAGCACGGACAGGGCGTTGGAAGCTTTCTTT. This gives the protein CASSTDRALEAFF. Based on the CDR3 plus reference TRBV5-6 and TRBJ1-1, the full variable domain is DAGVTQSPTHLIKTRGQQVTLRCSPKSGHDTVSWYQQALGQGPQFIFQYYEEEERQRGNFPDRFSGHQFPNYSSELNVNALLLGDSALYLCASSTDRALEAFFGQGTRLTVV.

This clonotype showed up just a few times. The V call is TRBV4-3, the J call TRBJ2-3; unclear D gene. Germline assignment: CDR1 LGHNA and CDR2 YSLEER. This CDR3 is 13 amino acids long. Trimming left V 2 bases short and J 2 bases short, with 5 bases between. The DNA of the CDR3 is TGCGCCAGCAGCCAATCCCTCACAGATACGCAGTATTTT. It codes for CASSQSLTDTQYF.

This clonotype was recorded at least ten times. The chain uses TRBV29-1 and TRBJ2-3; the D is unclear. CDR1 is SQVTM, CDR2 ANQGSEA, per germline. This CDR3 is 11 amino acids long. V lost 4 bases and J lost 3, with 5 bases in between. Here the CDR3 DNA reads TGCAGCGTTGTGCCGACAGATACGCAGTATTTT. It translates to CSVVPTDTQYF.

This clonotype has a count of ten or more. The chain couples TRBV6-2 or TRBV6-3 to TRBJ1-6; the D is unclear. Germline CDR1 and CDR2: MNHEY and SVGEGT. The CDR3 covers 13 residues. With 7 bases removed from V and 10 bases from J, the gap between germline ends came to 14 bases. CDR3 loop: CASILQPASPLHF. CDR3 bases: TGTGCCAGCATTTTACAGCCAGCCTCACCCCTCCACTTT.

This clonotype was counted ten times or more. This chain uses TRBV6-5 with TRBJ1-1; D unclear. The CDR3 is 15 residues long. V was shortened by 3 bases and J by 0 bases, with 11 bases between the two germline ends. Germline V lookup: CDR1 MNHEY, CDR2 SVGAGI. Written as DNA, the CDR3 is TGTGCCAGCAGTTATGGTGCTTCCATGAACACTGAAGCTTTCTTT. Translation: CASSYGASMNTEAFF.

In this sample, this clonotype turned up many times. This chain connects TRBV7-2 to TRBJ2-7; 7 nucleotides match TRBD2. J was trimmed by 0 bases and V by 1 base; bases with no gene match: 3. Per germline, CDR1 SGHTA and CDR2 FQGNSA. The CDR3 sequence is 15 residues long. The CDR3 coding sequence is TGTGCCAGCAGCTTAGAGAGCGGGGACTCCTACGAGCAGTACTTC. Protein product: CASSLESGDSYEQYF.

This clonotype was counted many times. The chain carries TRBV20-1 and TRBJ1-2; D is ambiguous. Trimming took 0 bases from V and 1 from J, leaving 12 bases between them. The V gene's germline CDR1 is DFQATT and CDR2 SNEGSKA (reference sequence). This CDR3 has 15 residues. The CDR3 loop reads CSARDAGEYNYGYTF. CDR3 sequence (DNA): TGCAGTGCTAGAGATGCAGGAGAGTATAACTATGGCTACACCTTC.

The table lists this clonotype with many counts. The CDR3 protein is CASSHSGNQPQHF. DNA for the CDR3: TGTGCCAGCAGCCACAGTGGAAATCAGCCCCAGCATTTT. V gene TRBV7-9 combines with J gene TRBJ1-5; D gene uncertain. The CDR3 runs 13 residues. V gave up 5 bases and J gave up 4 bases, with 9 bases separating them. CDR1 and CDR2 (germline): SEHNR, FQNEAQ (reference sequence).

The V and J genes are TRBV27 and TRBJ2-1; 10 bases line up with TRBD2. V lost 6 bases and J lost 0; bases outside the gene matches: 5. Germline CDR1 is MNHEY and CDR2 is SMNVEV (reference sequence). The CDR3 length is 16 residues. The CDR3 DNA reads as TGTGCCAGCAGAAGGACTAGCGGTACCTCCTACAATGAGCAGTTCTTC. Translating gives CASRRTSGTSYNEQFF.

The sample holds many counts of this clonotype. This chain joins TRBV5-1 and TRBJ2-1; 12 bases are a match to TRBD2. With 3 bases clipped from V and 7 bases from J, the junction kept 8 bases outside the gene matches. CDR1 and CDR2 (germline): SGHRS, YFSETQ. CDR3 length: 16 amino acids. CDR3 sequence: CASSSYTSGGRNEQFF. CDR3 in DNA: TGCGCCAGCAGCTCATACACTAGCGGGGGGAGGAATGAGCAGTTCTTC.

There are many counts of this clonotype. This chain joins TRBV29-1 and TRBJ2-1; 10 bases align to TRBD1. Germline values: CDR1 SQVTM, CDR2 ANQGSEA. V lost 6 bases, J lost 7 bases, and 6 bases stayed unmatched. The CDR3 runs to 13 residues. The CDR3 loop is CSVTGGDWNEQFF. For the CDR3, the DNA is TGCAGCGTGACAGGGGGCGATTGGAATGAGCAGTTCTTC.

At least ten counts were recorded for this clonotype. This chain connects TRBV20-1 to TRBJ2-3; D call uncertain. The length of the CDR3 is 13 residues. V lost 2 bases to trimming and J lost 1 base, with 7 bases between them. CDR1 and CDR2 from the germline V gene are DFQATT and SNEGSKA (reference sequence). Here the CDR3 reads CSARPLGTDTQYF. In DNA form, the CDR3 reads TGCAGTGCTAGACCCTTGGGCACAGATACGCAGTATTTT.

This clonotype showed up many times. The chain has TRBV5-4 and TRBJ2-7, with 7 bases identical to TRBD1. The CDR3 loop spans 15 amino acids. V lost 0 bases to trimming and J lost 7 bases; unmatched junction nucleotides: 10. Per the germline V gene, CDR1 is SGHNT and CDR2 is YYREEE (reference sequence). The CDR3 reads CASSLGGQTPREQYF. As DNA, the CDR3 is TGTGCCAGCAGCTTGGGGGGACAGACTCCTAGGGAGCAGTACTTC.

In its sample, this clonotype was seen many times. This chain uses TRBV18 with TRBJ2-7; 10 positions agree with TRBD1. The germline V gene encodes CDR1 KGHSH and CDR2 LQKENI. The CDR3 sequence is 14 residues long. V trimming: 6 bases; J trimming: 4 bases; junction bases outside the gene matches: 6. The CDR3 DNA reads as TGTGCCAGCTCTCGCGACAGGGGGCTATACGAGCAGTACTTC. Protein sequence: CASSRDRGLYEQYF. The variable domain in full, completed from reference TRBV18 and TRBJ2-7, reads NAGVMQNPRHLVRRRGQEARLRCSPMKGHSHVYWYRQLPEEGLKFMVYLQKENIIDESGMPKERFSAEFPKEGPSILRIQQVVRGDSAAYFCASSRDRGLYEQYFGPGTRLTVT.